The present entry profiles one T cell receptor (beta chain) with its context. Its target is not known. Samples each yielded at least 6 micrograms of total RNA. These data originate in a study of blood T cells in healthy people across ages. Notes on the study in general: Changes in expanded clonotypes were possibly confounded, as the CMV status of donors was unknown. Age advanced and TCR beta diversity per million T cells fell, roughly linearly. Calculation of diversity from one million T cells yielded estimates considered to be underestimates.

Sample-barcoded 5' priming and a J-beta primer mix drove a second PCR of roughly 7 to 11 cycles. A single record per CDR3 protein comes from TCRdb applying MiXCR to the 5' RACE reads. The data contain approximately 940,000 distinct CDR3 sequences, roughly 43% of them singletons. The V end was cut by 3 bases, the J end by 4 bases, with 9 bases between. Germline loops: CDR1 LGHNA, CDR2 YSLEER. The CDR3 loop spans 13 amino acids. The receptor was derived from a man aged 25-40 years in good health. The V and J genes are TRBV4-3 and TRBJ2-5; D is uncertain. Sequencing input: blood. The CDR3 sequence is CASSQGDGETQYF. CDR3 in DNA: TGCGCCAGCAGCCAGGGCGATGGAGAGACCCAGTACTTC.